This T cell receptor (beta chain) was captured by sequencing in a study of beta chain features in type 1 diabetes. Study-level points and caveats: There was a moderate but significant shortening of TCRB CDR3s in all four CD4+ subsets of Type 1 diabetes patients.

To note about this clone: Antigen: not known.

V lost 5 bases to trimming and J lost 2 bases, with 3 bases between them. This CDR3 has 12 residues. Germline CDR1 reads SNHLY; CDR2 reads FYNNEI. Since all of the isolated RNA was reverse transcribed, expressed TCRB transcripts were what got sequenced. The study sequenced naive, central memory and regulatory T cell samples to an average of around 3.4 million reads. Only in-frame clones appear in the TCRdb table, and some are missing; sequencing was by immunoSEQ multiplex PCR. The sample consists of hundreds of thousands of clones, around an eighth of them appearing once. Around 100 mL of blood, on average, came from one heparinised draw per donor.

This receptor was taken from a man aged 18 to 35 with type 1 diabetes. The genes are TRBV2 and TRBJ2-2, with D unresolved. The sample consisted of naive CD4+ T cells from blood. The CDR3 DNA is TGTGCCAGCAGTTCCAACACCGGGGAGCTGTTTTTT. Residues: CASSSNTGELFF.